These 15 T cell receptor beta chains were all obtained from the same sample, sequenced in a study of blood T cell repertoires in COVID-19 (dated by TCRdb to the early 2020s). The method was the immunoSEQ multiplex PCR assay. TCRdb limited this immuneACCESS table to in-frame rearrangements with V and J called. A share of clones is missing; checked studies link under half to unresolved V genes, and the rest is unexplained. The sample profile shows around 400,000 clones; around nine tenths of them were found once. 1.7% of the sample lies in the top ten. Sequencing input: PBMCs or T cells enriched from blood (not recorded which). These receptors all come from a woman aged 25 to 39 who had recovered from COVID-19.

This clone was counted a single time. The chain recombines TRBV6-5 with TRBJ1-2; D not resolved. Per the germline V gene, CDR1 is MNHEY and CDR2 is SVGAGI. With 2 bases removed from V and 4 bases from J, the gap between germline ends came to 14 bases. This CDR3 spans 15 amino acids. The CDR3 region has the DNA TGTGCCAGCAGTTACGACGGGTCCCGAATCTATGGCTACACCTTC. Translated, it gives CASSYDGSRIYGYTF.

The chain joins TRBV5-1 to TRBJ2-7; TRBD2 matches at 11 bases. Trimming at V came to 1 base and at J to 6 bases, leaving 6 bases not matched to a gene. This CDR3 region has 15 residues. The germline V gene encodes CDR1 SGHRS and CDR2 YFSETQ. CDR3 amino acids: CASSLTSGSIGEQYF. DNA of the CDR3: TGCGCCAGCAGCTTGACTAGCGGGAGTATAGGCGAGCAGTACTTC.

The chain has TRBV29-1 and TRBJ2-7; no firm D call. From germline, CDR1 is SQVTM and CDR2 ANQGSEA. V lost 1 base and J lost 5, with 6 bases in between. This CDR3 is built from 11 residues. For the CDR3, the DNA is TGCAGCGTTGAAGGGGCCCACGAGCAGTACTTC. It encodes CSVEGAHEQYF.

V and J are TRBV11-2 and TRBJ2-1, with TRBD2 identical over 8 bases. The V and J ends lost 4 bases and 2 bases, in that order; junction bases with no gene match: 10. The CDR3 totals 17 residues. The V gene's germline CDR1 is SGHAT and CDR2 FQNNGV. Here the CDR3 reads CASSSLFSGGAYNEQFF. The CDR3 DNA is TGTGCCAGCAGCTCCCTCTTCTCCGGGGGGGCCTACAATGAGCAGTTCTTC.

The gene calls are TRBV30 and TRBJ2-1; D gene unclear. There are 12 residues in the CDR3. V was shortened by 2 bases and J by 4 bases, with 6 bases between the two germline ends. Germline V gene sequence: CDR1 GTSNPN, CDR2 SVGIG (reference sequence). The CDR3 here is CAWSRLYNEQFF. In DNA form, the CDR3 reads TGTGCCTGGAGTCGGTTGTACAATGAGCAGTTCTTC. Full variable domain (remainder filled in from reference TRBV30 and TRBJ2-1): SQTIHQWPATLVQPVGSPLSLECTVEGTSNPNLYWYRQAAGRGLQLLFYSVGIGQISSEVPQNLSASRPQDRQFILSSKKLLLSDSGFYLCAWSRLYNEQFFGPGTRLTVL.

This clone has just a few counts. V gene TRBV28 combines with J gene TRBJ1-3; TRBD1 is a possible D gene (6 bases). The germline CDR1 and CDR2 sequences are MDHEN and SYDVKM. V was cut by 8 bases and J by 2 bases, with 10 bases left in between. The CDR3 extends over 13 amino acids. CDR3 nucleotides: TGTGCCAGCGGGGGACAACCTGGAAACACCATATATTTT. Translated, it gives CASGGQPGNTIYF.

The chain combines TRBV9 with TRBJ2-1; TRBD2 matches 8 bases. Germline-derived CDR1 and CDR2 are SGDLS and YYNGEE. Trimming took 0 bases from V and 7 from J; bases not matched to a gene: 6. This CDR3 region has 15 residues. The CDR3 is CASSVDQAGANEQFF. The CDR3 DNA is TGTGCCAGCAGCGTAGATCAAGCGGGAGCTAATGAGCAGTTCTTC.

V gene TRBV5-1 combines with J gene TRBJ2-5, with D maybe TRBD1 (5 bases). There are 13 residues in the CDR3. Germline V gene data show CDR1 as SGHRS and CDR2 as YFSETQ. Trimming shortened V by 1 base and J by 3 bases, and 7 bases separated the two germline ends. Written as DNA, the CDR3 is TGCGCCAGCAGCTTGCAGGGAAAAGAGACCCAGTACTTC. It translates to CASSLQGKETQYF. The full variable domain, its missing parts supplied by reference TRBV5-1 and TRBJ2-5, is KAGVTQTPRYLIKTRGQQVTLSCSPISGHRSVSWYQQTPGQGLQFLFEYFSETQRNKGNFPGRFSGRQFSNSRSEMNVSTLELGDSALYLCASSLQGKETQYFGPGTRLLVL.

The V call is TRBV6-5, the J call TRBJ1-1; D is undetermined. Between the trimmed V and J ends, which lost 4 bases and 6 bases, there was a span of 15 bases. In germline, CDR1 is MNHEY, CDR2 SVGAGI. This CDR3 has 14 residues. The CDR3 protein is CASSSESLGAEAFF. The CDR3, as DNA: TGTGCCAGCAGTTCAGAGAGCTTGGGAGCTGAAGCTTTCTTT.

The V gene is TRBV5-6, the J gene TRBJ1-1, with D possibly TRBD1 on 5 matching bases. Germline V gene sequence: CDR1 SGHDT, CDR2 YYEEEE. V was clipped by 4 bases and J by 4 bases, with 14 bases between them. The CDR3 contains 14 residues. The CDR3 is CASSPGGGVTEAFF. For the CDR3, the DNA is TGTGCCAGCAGCCCCGGTGGAGGGGTCACTGAAGCTTTCTTT.

J is TRBJ2-7 and V is TRBV6-5, with 7 bases aligning to TRBD2. CDR1 MNHEY and CDR2 SVGAGI come from the germline V gene. The CDR3 spans 15 residues. V shed 5 bases and J 3 bases; nucleotides not matched to a gene: 10. CDR3 in DNA: TGTGCCAGCAGTCCCCAAAGGGGCGGGAGCTACGAGCAGTACTTC. It is translated as CASSPQRGGSYEQYF.

V and J are TRBV5-1 and TRBJ2-3; a possible D gene is TRBD1 (7 bases). CDR1 and CDR2 from the germline V gene are SGHRS and YFSETQ. The length of the CDR3 is 15 residues. V dropped 1 base and J dropped 5 bases, with 14 bases sitting between them. The CDR3 spells CASSLRGLGGDTQYF. The CDR3 bases are TGCGCCAGCAGCTTGAGGGGGCTGGGGGGAGATACGCAGTATTTT.

A single count supports this clone. V gene TRBV7-3 combines with J gene TRBJ2-1; 12 positions agree with TRBD2. V shed 1 base, J shed 4 bases, and the junction held 8 bases outside the gene matches. Germline CDR1 reads SGHTA; CDR2 reads FQGTGA. This CDR3 contains 18 residues. CDR3 protein: CASSLRLAGGPSYNEQFF. The CDR3, as DNA: TGTGCCAGCAGCTTAAGGCTAGCGGGAGGGCCCTCATACAATGAGCAGTTCTTC.

The rearrangement joins TRBV27 to TRBJ2-1; possibly TRBD2 for D (7 bases). The V end lost 3 bases, the J end lost 3 bases, and 12 bases lay between the germline ends. CDR1 is MNHEY, CDR2 SMNVEV, per germline (reference sequence). There are 15 residues in the CDR3. The CDR3 nucleotides are TGTGCCAGCAGTTTCCGGGGGGCGTTCTACAATGAGCAGTTCTTC. Its translation: CASSFRGAFYNEQFF.

This chain uses TRBV27 with TRBJ2-3, with a possible D match to TRBD1 (5 bases). V gave up 3 bases and J gave up 5 bases, with 12 bases separating them. Germline V gene lookup returns CDR1 MNHEY and CDR2 SMNVEV (reference sequence). CDR3 length: 14 amino acids. The CDR3 sequence: CASSFAGRQDTQYF. CDR3 coding DNA: TGTGCCAGCAGTTTTGCAGGGCGACAAGATACGCAGTATTTT.